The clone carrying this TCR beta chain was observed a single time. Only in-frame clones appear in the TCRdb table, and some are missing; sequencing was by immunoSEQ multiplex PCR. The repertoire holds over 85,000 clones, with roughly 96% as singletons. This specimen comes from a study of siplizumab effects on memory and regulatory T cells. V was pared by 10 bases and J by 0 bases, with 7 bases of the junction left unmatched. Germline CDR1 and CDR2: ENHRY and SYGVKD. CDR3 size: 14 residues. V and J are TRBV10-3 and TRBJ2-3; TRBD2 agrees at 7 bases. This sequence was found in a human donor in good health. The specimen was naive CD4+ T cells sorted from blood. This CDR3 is CATLTGGSTDTQYF. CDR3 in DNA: TGTGCCACCCTTACCGGGGGGAGCACAGATACGCAGTATTTT.